This TCR beta chain was captured in a study of OX40 agonist ivuxolimab in advanced cancers. Study summary: Cohort: 75% to 90% men, mean age roughly 60, aged roughly 23 to 79. Partial responses were achieved by three patients, of whom one had hepatocellular carcinoma and two had cutaneous melanoma.

The CDR3 spans 16 residues. The germline CDR1 and CDR2 sequences are LNHNV and YYDKDF (reference sequence). This clone was seen once. Some clones are missing from TCRdb's copy, which holds only in-frame ones; the method was immunoSEQ multiplex PCR. The table has 78,000 or so clones, more than 85% seen once. This TCR was sampled from an adult with an advanced solid tumor such as melanoma, head and neck, liver or kidney cancer. This specimen consisted of CD4+ or CD8+ T cells sorted from blood, obtained in a trial of the OX40 agonist ivuxolimab. The gene calls are TRBV15 and TRBJ2-5; D perhaps matches TRBD1 (5 bases). TRBJ2-7 explains the end of the DNA better; the J call may be wrong. CDR3 in amino acids: CATSRDNSAGNYEQYF. The CDR3, as DNA: TGTGCCACCAGCAGAGATAATAGTGCAGGGAATTACGAGCAGTACTTC.